These 7 T cell receptor beta chains came from one sample sequenced in a study of control samples from healthy donors and cancer patients. The protocol was immunoSEQ multiplex PCR, while the TCRdb copy is restricted to in-frame clones and leaves out a portion. This sample has about 75,000 clones, with more than 75% found just once. Source material: blood. The source is a man aged 50 or older in good health.

The chain employs TRBV2 and TRBJ2-4; 9 bases agree with TRBD2. Germline loops: CDR1 SNHLY, CDR2 FYNNEI. V lost 3 bases and J lost 3; bases outside the gene matches: 12. The CDR3 sequence is 18 residues long. For the CDR3, the DNA is TGTGCCAGCAGTGATGAAGCGGGAGGCCCGTTGGTCAAAAACATTCAGTACTTC. It codes for CASSDEAGGPLVKNIQYF. The full variable domain, in which reference TRBV2 and TRBJ2-4 provide the parts outside the CDR3, is EPEVTQTPSHQVTQMGQEVILRCVPISNHLYFYWYRQILGQKVEFLVSFYNNEISEKSEIFDDQFSVERPDGSNFTLKIRSTKLEDSAMYFCASSDEAGGPLVKNIQYFGAGTRLSVL.

This chain joins TRBV14 and TRBJ1-1; 9 nucleotides line up with TRBD1. V gave up 3 bases and J gave up 4 bases; unmatched junction bases: 3. Germline CDR1 reads SGHDN; CDR2 reads FVKESK. CDR3 length: 14 residues. CDR3 coding DNA: TGTGCCAGCAGCCATGGACAGGGGACCACTGAAGCTTTCTTT. This sequence encodes CASSHGQGTTEAFF.

This chain connects TRBV5-1 to TRBJ1-3; D perhaps matches TRBD1 (5 bases). Germline assignment: CDR1 SGHRS and CDR2 YFSETQ. The CDR3 loop spans 15 amino acids. The ends were cut back, 3 bases at V and 4 bases at J, with 14 bases in the middle. CDR3 nucleotide sequence: TGCGCCAGCAGCTCTACGACAGTGGGCGGAAACACCATATATTTT. This gives the protein CASSSTTVGGNTIYF.

This sequence joins TRBV7-2 and TRBJ2-7, with 9 bases that match TRBD1. Germline V lookup: CDR1 SGHTA, CDR2 FQGNSA. This CDR3 contains 16 residues. V lost 4 bases to trimming and J lost 1 base; unmatched junction nucleotides: 8. CDR3 DNA: TGTGCCAGCAGCTCCCGTTGGGGGACAGGGTCCTACGAGCAGTACTTC. It codes for CASSSRWGTGSYEQYF.

Of note for this clone: This sample includes further DNA sequences coding for the same CDR3. This sequence joins TRBV5-1 and TRBJ1-1; TRBD1 matches 7 bases. Germline trimming cut 3 bases from V and 1 base from J; bases unmatched to any gene: 3. CDR1 is SGHRS, CDR2 YFSETQ, per germline. The CDR3 totals 14 residues. The CDR3 is CASSSGQPNTEAFF. DNA for the CDR3: TGCGCCAGCAGCTCGGGACAGCCGAACACTGAAGCTTTCTTT.

This chain uses TRBV28 with TRBJ2-7, with 9 nucleotides matching TRBD1. Germline CDR1 and CDR2: MDHEN and SYDVKM. V gave up 6 bases and J gave up 0 bases; unmatched junction bases: 6. The CDR3 has 15 residues. The CDR3 spells CASRQPGQGSYEQYF. Written as DNA, the CDR3 is TGTGCCAGCAGGCAACCGGGACAGGGCTCCTACGAGCAGTACTTC.

A few counts support this clone. The genes are TRBV7-2 and TRBJ2-2, with 8 bases that match TRBD2. V was pared by 5 bases and J by 6 bases, with 11 bases of the junction left unmatched. The CDR3 has 16 residues. Germline CDR1 SGHTA, CDR2 FQGNSA. The CDR3 coding sequence is TGTGCCAGCAGCCTAACTGGACTAGCCAAGTCCGGGGAGCTGTTTTTT. Protein: CASSLTGLAKSGELFF. The whole variable domain, filled in from reference TRBV7-2 and TRBJ2-2, reads GAGVSQSPSNKVTEKGKDVELRCDPISGHTALYWYRQSLGQGLEFLIYFQGNSAPDKSGLPSDRFSAERTGGSVSTLTIQRTQQEDSAVYLCASSLTGLAKSGELFFGEGSRLTVL.